The rows below give T cell receptor beta chains drawn from one sample of a study of identical twins. TCRdb fed the 5' RACE reads into MiXCR, producing one record per CDR3 protein. This table holds 500,000 or so distinct CDR3 sequences, less than 25% found once. These data were also filed under a second study, of T cells expressing NK-cell markers.

Sequenced: CD4+ T cells sorted from blood. Every receptor here comes from a young woman in good health. CDR3s include the opening cysteine and the closing phenylalanine or tryptophan. D genes are given only for firm matches. For some rows the clone size is stated as once, few or many, or as a class when expanded; others skip it.

j_call	v_call	cdr3_length	d_call	clone_size	cdr3_nt	cdr3_aa
TRBJ1-2	TRBV5-5	14	.	few	TGTGCCAGCAGCTTGACACAGGGTCCCTATGGCTACACCTTC	CASSLTQGPYGYTF
TRBJ1-1	TRBV20-1	12	.	few	TGCAGTGCCGAGGGGGGAAACACTGAAGCTTTCTTT	CSAEGGNTEAFF
TRBJ2-1	TRBV24-1	13	.	.	TGTGCCACCAGTGATGGGGCGGGTAAATCGCAGTTCTTC	CATSDGAGKSQFF
TRBJ2-7	TRBV12-3/TRBV12-4	15	.	.	TGTGCCAGCAGCGACCCAAGAAGGGGGTCCTACGAGCAGTACTTC	CASSDPRRGSYEQYF
TRBJ2-1	TRBV27	15	TRBD2	.	TGTGCCAGCAAGACCCTAGCGGAGACACCCAATGAGCAGTTCTTC	CASKTLAETPNEQFF
TRBJ1-5	TRBV20-1	13	.	few	TGCAGTGCTAGGTCGGAAAACAATCAGCCCCAGCATTTT	CSARSENNQPQHF
TRBJ2-7	TRBV12-3/TRBV12-4	16	.	.	TGTGCCAGCAGCCGGGTTCTGGGGCCCCTTGGGTACGAGCAGTACTTC	CASSRVLGPLGYEQYF
TRBJ2-7	TRBV6-2/TRBV6-3	15	.	.	TGTGCCAGCAGTAACCGGGAGTCTCCTACCTACGAGCAGTACTTC	CASSNRESPTYEQYF
TRBJ2-6	TRBV20-1	15	TRBD2	few	TGCAGTGCGCTAGCGGGGTCCTCGGGGGCCAACGTCCTGACTTTC	CSALAGSSGANVLTF
TRBJ2-3	TRBV20-1	16	TRBD2	few	TGCAGTGCTAGACTAGCGGGGGGCCCGCGTCGGGATACGCAGTATTTT	CSARLAGGPRRDTQYF
TRBJ2-3	TRBV5-6	14	.	.	TGTGCCAGCAGCCCAGGGCTAGAGGCAGATACGCAGTATTTT	CASSPGLEADTQYF
TRBJ2-2	TRBV20-1	13	.	many	TGCAGTGCTGAGACGACGAACACCGGGGAGCTGTTTTTT	CSAETTNTGELFF
TRBJ2-3	TRBV20-1	15	TRBD2	.	TGCAGTGCCACCCCGACTAGCGGGTACACAGATACGCAGTATTTT	CSATPTSGYTDTQYF
TRBJ2-1	TRBV21-1	14	.	.	TGTGCCAGCTTCACCAGCGGGAGTTCTAATGAGCAGTTCTTC	CASFTSGSSNEQFF
TRBJ2-5	TRBV28	16	.	.	TGTGCCAGCAGTCCACAACCGGGAAGGGACCAAGAGACCCAGTACTTC	CASSPQPGRDQETQYF
TRBJ2-3	TRBV6-5	14	.	few	TGTGCCAGCAGTTGGGGGACCCTCACAGATACGCAGTATTTT	CASSWGTLTDTQYF
TRBJ2-1	TRBV20-1	17	TRBD2	few	TGCAGTGCTGGGGGACTAGCGGGAGTGATATCCTACAATGAGCAGTTCTTC	CSAGGLAGVISYNEQFF
TRBJ2-7	TRBV25-1	14	TRBD1	.	TGTGCCAGTATGAACAGGGGGTATGAGGACGAGCAGTACTTC	CASMNRGYEDEQYF
TRBJ2-7	TRBV18	15	TRBD1	.	TGTGCCAGCTCACAGAGACAGGGGATCGGGTCCGAGCAGTACTTC	CASSQRQGIGSEQYF
TRBJ1-2	TRBV6-2/TRBV6-3	14	.	.	TGTGCCAGCAGCGATGACATCTCCCTCCGGGGCTACACCTTC	CASSDDISLRGYTF
TRBJ2-1	TRBV20-1	14	TRBD2	many	TGCAGTGCGCCGGGGCTAGCGGGGTACAATGAGCAGTTCTTC	CSAPGLAGYNEQFF
TRBJ2-7	TRBV20-1	17	.	.	TGCAGTGCTAGAGATATGCGGGGAAAGAGGGCGACCTACGAGCAGTACTTC	CSARDMRGKRATYEQYF
TRBJ2-7	TRBV7-2	14	TRBD2	.	TGTGCCAGCAGCCAAAGACTAGCGAACTACGAGCAGTACTTC	CASSQRLANYEQYF
TRBJ2-3	TRBV20-1	15	TRBD2	.	TGCAGTGCTCTCGCAGGCGGGAGTTTTTTAGATACGCAGTATTTT	CSALAGGSFLDTQYF
TRBJ2-7	TRBV7-2	16	TRBD2	once	TGTGCCAGCAGCTTAGCGCTTTGGGAGGGCCGATACGAGCAGTACTTC	CASSLALWEGRYEQYF
TRBJ1-5	TRBV20-1	13	.	.	TGCAGTGCTGTGGACAGCCTGGTGAAGCCCCAGCATTTT	CSAVDSLVKPQHF
TRBJ2-3	TRBV7-9	15	.	few	TGTGCCAGCAGCTTAAACGGGCAGACCACAGATACGCAGTATTTT	CASSLNGQTTDTQYF
TRBJ1-3	TRBV29-1	13	TRBD1	.	TGCAGCGTTCCGGACAGGGCTGGAAACACCATATATTTT	CSVPDRAGNTIYF